This T cell receptor beta chain came from a study of T cell responses to AZD1222 COVID-19 vaccine. General study results and limits: Only 5 or 6 individuals given AZD1222 were seropositive at baseline. Clonal diversity was possibly underestimated, and the donors were mostly white British, with more females.

This CDR3 spans 18 amino acids. V was shortened by 3 bases and J by 0 bases, with 18 bases between the two germline ends. Per the germline V gene, CDR1 is LNHDA and CDR2 is SQIVND (reference sequence). Notes on this clone: The antigen is not known.

Profiled with immunoSEQ multiplex PCR; TCRdb holds only in-frame clones, not every one. The data hold fewer than 150,000 clones, with roughly 88% observed a single time. This specimen was peripheral blood, taken 28 days after the second AZD1222 dose. The sequence was obtained from an adult who received the AZD1222 COVID-19 vaccine. J is TRBJ2-1 and V is TRBV19; weak D call: TRBD2 (6 bases). The CDR3 reads CASSISPRSGSSYNEQFF. CDR3 DNA sequence: TGTGCCAGTAGTATCTCCCCACGGTCCGGGAGCTCCTACAATGAGCAGTTCTTC.